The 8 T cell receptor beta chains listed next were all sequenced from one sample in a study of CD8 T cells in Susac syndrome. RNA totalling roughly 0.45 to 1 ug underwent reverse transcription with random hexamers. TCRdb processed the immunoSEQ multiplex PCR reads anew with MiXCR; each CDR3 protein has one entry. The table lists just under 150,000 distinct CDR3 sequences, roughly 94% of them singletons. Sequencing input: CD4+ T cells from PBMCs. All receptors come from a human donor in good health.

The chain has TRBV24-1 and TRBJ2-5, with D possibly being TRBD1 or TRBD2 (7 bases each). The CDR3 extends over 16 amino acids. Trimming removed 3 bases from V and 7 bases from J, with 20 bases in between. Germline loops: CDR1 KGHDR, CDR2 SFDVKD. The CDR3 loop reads CATSDIGQAGRRTQYF. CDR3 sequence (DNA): TGTGCCACCAGTGATATAGGACAGGCCGGGAGGAGGACCCAGTACTTC.

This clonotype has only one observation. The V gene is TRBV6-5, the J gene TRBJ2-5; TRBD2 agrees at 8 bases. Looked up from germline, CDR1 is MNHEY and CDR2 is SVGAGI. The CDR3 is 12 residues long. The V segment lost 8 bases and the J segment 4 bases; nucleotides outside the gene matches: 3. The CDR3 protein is CASFAGGETQYF. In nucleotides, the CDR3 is TGTGCCAGCTTTGCGGGAGGAGAGACCCAGTACTTC.

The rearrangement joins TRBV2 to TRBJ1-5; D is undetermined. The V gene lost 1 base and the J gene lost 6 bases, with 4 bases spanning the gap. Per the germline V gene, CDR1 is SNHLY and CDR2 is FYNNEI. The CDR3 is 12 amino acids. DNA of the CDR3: TGTGCCAGCAGTGAAGGGGCTCAGCCCCAGCATTTT. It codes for CASSEGAQPQHF.

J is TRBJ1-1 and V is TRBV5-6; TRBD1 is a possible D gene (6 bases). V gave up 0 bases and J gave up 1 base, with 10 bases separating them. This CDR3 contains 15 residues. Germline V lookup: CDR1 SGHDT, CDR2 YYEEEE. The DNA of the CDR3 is TGTGCCAGCAGCTTGGTCGACAGGACGAACACTGAAGCTTTCTTT. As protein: CASSLVDRTNTEAFF.

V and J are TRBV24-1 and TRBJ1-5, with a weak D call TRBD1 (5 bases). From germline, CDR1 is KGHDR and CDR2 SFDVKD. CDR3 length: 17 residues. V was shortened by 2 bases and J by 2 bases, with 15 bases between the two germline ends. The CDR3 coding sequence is TGTGCCACCAGTGATTCAAAGGGGTCTAGAGGCAATCAGCCCCAGCATTTT. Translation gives CATSDSKGSRGNQPQHF.

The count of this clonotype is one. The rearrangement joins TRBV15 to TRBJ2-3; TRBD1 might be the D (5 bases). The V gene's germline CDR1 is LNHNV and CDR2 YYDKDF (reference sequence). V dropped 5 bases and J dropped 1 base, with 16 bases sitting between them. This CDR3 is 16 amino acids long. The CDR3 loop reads CATSERPGLGTDTQYF. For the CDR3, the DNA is TGTGCCACCAGCGAACGGCCAGGGCTGGGCACAGATACGCAGTATTTT.

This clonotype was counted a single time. The CDR3 is CASSLEVGGYTF. CDR3 coding DNA: TGCGCCAGCAGCTTGGAAGTGGGTGGCTACACCTTC. The J gene is TRBJ1-2, the V gene TRBV5-1; D is uncertain. This CDR3 contains 12 residues. Germline CDR1 and CDR2: SGHRS and YFSETQ. The V end was cut by 0 bases, the J end by 7 bases, with 7 bases between.

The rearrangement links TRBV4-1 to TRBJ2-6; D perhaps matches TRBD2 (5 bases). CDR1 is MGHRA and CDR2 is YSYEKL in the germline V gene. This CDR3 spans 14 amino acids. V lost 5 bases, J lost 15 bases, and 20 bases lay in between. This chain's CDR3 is CASSSGRRVSALTF. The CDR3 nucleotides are TGCGCCAGCAGCTCCGGACGGCGGGTATCAGCCCTGACTTTC.